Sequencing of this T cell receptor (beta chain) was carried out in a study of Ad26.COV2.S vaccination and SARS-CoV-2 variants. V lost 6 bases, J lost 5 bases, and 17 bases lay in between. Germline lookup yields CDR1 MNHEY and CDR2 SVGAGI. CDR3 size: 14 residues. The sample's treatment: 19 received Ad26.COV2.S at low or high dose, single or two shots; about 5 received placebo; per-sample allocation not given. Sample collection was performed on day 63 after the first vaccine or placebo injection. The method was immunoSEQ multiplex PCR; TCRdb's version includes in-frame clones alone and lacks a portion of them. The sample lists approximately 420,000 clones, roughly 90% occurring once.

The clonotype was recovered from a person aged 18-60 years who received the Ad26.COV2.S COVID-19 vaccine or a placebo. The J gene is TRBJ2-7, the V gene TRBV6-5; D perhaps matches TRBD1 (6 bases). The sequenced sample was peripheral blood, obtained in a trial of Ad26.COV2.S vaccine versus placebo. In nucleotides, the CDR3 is TGTGCCAGCAGCATAAACAGGGATAGGAACGAGCAGTACTTC. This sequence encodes CASSINRDRNEQYF.